This T cell receptor beta chain was observed in a study of blood T cells in healthy people across ages. This clonotype has a handful of counts. A second PCR, run for roughly 7 to 12 cycles, used a sample-barcoded 5' primer plus a J-beta primer mix. TCRdb analysed the 5' RACE reads with MiXCR anew, one entry per CDR3 protein. The sample lists about 830,000 distinct CDR3 sequences; about three fifths were seen once. V gave up 5 bases and J gave up 10 bases; unmatched junction bases: 7. The CDR3 contains 15 residues. CDR1 and CDR2 from the germline V gene are LNHDA and SQIVND (reference sequence). The sequence was obtained from a man younger than 40 in good health. The genes are TRBV19 and TRBJ1-6; 11 positions match TRBD1. Sequencing used blood. CDR3 sequence: CASSGGQGVSSPLHF. CDR3 nucleotide sequence: TGTGCCAGTAGTGGGGGACAGGGGGTTTCGTCACCCCTCCACTTT. The whole variable domain, remainder taken from reference TRBV19 and TRBJ1-6, is DGGITQSPKYLFRKEGQNVTLSCEQNLNHDAMYWYRQDPGQGLRLIYYSQIVNDFQKGDIAEGYSVSREKKESFPLTVTSAQKNPTAFYLCASSGGQGVSSPLHFGNGTRLTVT.